This TCR beta chain emerged from a study of tissue T cells after allogeneic stem cell transplantation (dated 2022 in TCRdb). With respect to the entire study: The study profiled TCR beta repertoires in many tissues obtained from research autopsies of patients with and without GVHD, and also in mouse models of GVHD. The human arm was conducted as a prospective observational study, and neither blinding nor randomization was performed.

The library was built by means of the immunoSEQ multiplex PCR assay. TCRbeta CDR3 sequencing was performed at survey depth by Adaptive Biotechnologies, and CDR3 sequences, V/J genes, productive frequency and template counts were reported. Amplification of TCR beta CDR3 regions was performed from genomic DNA rather than from RNA. The paper's processing steps were these. Jensen-Shannon divergence served to quantify pairwise repertoire overlap between tissues, with 0 meaning identical and 1 meaning complete divergence. Based on pairwise JSD values, tissues were grouped by single-linkage agglomerative hierarchical clustering, and the results were shown as dendrograms. GLIPH2 was run on all patient samples with simulation_depth 1000, kmer_min_depth 3, cdr3_length_cutoff 8, keeping groups with more than two unique CDR3s. A standardized tissue-overlap score was calculated by extrapolating Jaccard GLIPH-group overlap across patients to a standard repertoire size of 1000 clones. Linear mixed-effect models, with tissue included as a fixed effect and individual included as a random effect, were used to assess associations of diversity with clinical or experimental variables. TCRdb re-hosts the immuneACCESS table, in-frame sequences only. Its copies lack some clones; in the studies checked, an unresolved V gene accounts for under half of them, and the cause for the rest is not known. The DNA gave D and trimming, while V, J and clone size come from that table. Present in this sample are about 22,000 clones, about two thirds of which were seen just once. The top ten constitute around 0.62% of the sample.

Before genomic DNA isolation with the DNeasy Blood & Tissue Kit, mouse tissues were minced using razor blades in buffered saline. Taken from the germline V gene (reference sequence), the CDR1 and CDR2 loops are LGHDT and YNNKQL. The CDR3, cysteine through phenylalanine, is 12 amino acids long. The DNA has 33 bases, all within the CDR3, and is read from base 1. V is shortened by 4 bases, J by 6 bases, and the region joining them spans 8 bases. Study-level results and caveats: Which tissue TCRs were alloreactive or antigen-specific was not determined in the study, and some clones might have been persisting host cells. A small and clinically heterogeneous patient cohort was studied, and sampling depth was acknowledged as a limitation. Only a few T cell clones appeared in more than one patient, yet motif-based clustering showed tissue-specific repertoire signatures that were shared between patients. In both patients and mice, only a limited portion of the TCR repertoire detected in tissues was captured by blood and spleen T cells. Within patients, how anatomically similar tissues were was a major factor shaping TCR repertoire composition, regardless of disease or transplant status.

Concerning this clone: Its antigen target is currently unknown. For this mouse receptor, gene names and germline sequences are murine. From the germline J gene comes the end of the CDR3, since the read stops 1 residue before it.

The TCR originated in a female BALB/c mouse in good health. The strain in question carries the MHC haplotype H2-d. Sequenced input: spleen. The rearrangement combines TRBV4 with TRBJ2-4; the D gene is possibly TRBD1 or TRBD2, with 6 bases matching each. The covered CDR3 bases are TGTGCCAGCAGCTTGGGGGCGAACACCTTGTAC. Its protein reads: CASSLGANTLY. The entire CDR3 protein is CASSLGANTLYF.